The next 14 T cell receptor beta chains were all read from a single sample in a study of cytomegalovirus exposure and HLA in healthy donors. The PCR employed 60 Vbeta primers together with 13 Jbeta primers. Using immunoSEQ multiplex PCR, the repertoire was profiled, and TCRdb retains in-frame clones only, with some absent. The data contain about 160,000 clones, roughly 80% of them singletons. The sequenced sample consisted of PBMCs. These receptor sequences come from a man between 25 and 39 years old in good health and CMV-seronegative.

This rearrangement joins TRBV11-2 to TRBJ2-1; 8 bases line up with TRBD2. The CDR3 runs to 15 residues. Germline values: CDR1 SGHAT, CDR2 FQNNGV. Unmatched junction bases numbered 11, after V lost 8 bases and J lost 5 bases. The DNA for the CDR3 is TGTGCCAGCGGCCGCCCGGGACTAGACAACAATGAGCAGTTCTTC. Translating it yields CASGRPGLDNNEQFF.

V gene TRBV7-9 combines with J gene TRBJ2-1; tentatively, D is TRBD1 (6 bases). The CDR3 is made up of 14 amino acids. The V gene lost 5 bases and the J gene lost 9 bases, with 17 bases spanning the gap. Germline V gives CDR1 SEHNR, CDR2 FQNEAQ (reference sequence). CDR3 in amino acids: CASSDLVGASEQFF. CDR3 nucleotide sequence: TGTGCCAGCAGCGACCTAGTGGGGGCGAGTGAGCAGTTCTTC.

Written as DNA, the CDR3 is TGCGCCAGCAGCTTGGGACAGGGATATTCTGGAAACACCATATATTTT. The encoded protein is CASSLGQGYSGNTIYF. The chain uses TRBV5-1 and TRBJ1-3; 7 bases align to TRBD1. CDR3 length: 16 residues. Germline CDR1 is SGHRS and CDR2 is YFSETQ. The V gene end was trimmed by 0 bases and the J gene end by 1 base; junction bases not matched to a gene: 4. The full variable domain, completed using reference TRBV5-1 and TRBJ1-3, is KAGVTQTPRYLIKTRGQQVTLSCSPISGHRSVSWYQQTPGQGLQFLFEYFSETQRNKGNFPGRFSGRQFSNSRSEMNVSTLELGDSALYLCASSLGQGYSGNTIYFGEGSWLTVV.

Concerning this clone itself: The conserved closing phenylalanine or tryptophan is absent in this CDR3, likely reflecting a read error. Because the CDR3's place on the DNA is in doubt, the DNA is left out and the CDR3 is given as listed by TCRdb. This rearrangement joins TRBV6-1 to TRBJ2-3; the table's D call of TRBD1 was not tested on the DNA. Per germline, CDR1 MNHNS and CDR2 SASEGT. Including both end residues, the CDR3 is 12 amino acids long. Here the CDR3 reads CASSEYLAGGKL.

This clone was found once. The chain uses TRBV28 and TRBJ1-4, with D unclear. CDR3 length: 15 residues. CDR1 is MDHEN, CDR2 SYDVKM, per germline. V was cut by 7 bases and J by 0 bases, with 12 bases left in between. This CDR3 reads CASTSGGSTNEKLFF. The CDR3 coding sequence is TGTGCCAGCACCTCTGGAGGTTCAACTAATGAAAAACTGTTTTTT.

This rearrangement joins TRBV6-5 to TRBJ2-1; D is ambiguous. Trimming took 5 bases from V and 4 from J, leaving 15 bases between them. The CDR3 runs 15 residues. CDR1 is MNHEY, CDR2 SVGAGI, per germline. The CDR3 loop reads CASSPPQRPYNEQFF. CDR3 nucleotides: TGTGCCAGCAGTCCCCCTCAGCGCCCTTACAATGAGCAGTTCTTC.

The chain employs TRBV4-1 and TRBJ1-4; 8 bases agree with TRBD1. The CDR3 has 14 amino acids. Trimming removed 4 bases from V and 10 bases from J; junction bases left unmatched: 8. Per germline, CDR1 MGHRA and CDR2 YSYEKL. CDR3 region: CASSRQGAFGKLFF. In nucleotides, the CDR3 is TGCGCCAGCAGCCGCCAGGGGGCATTCGGAAAACTGTTTTTT.

The CDR3 DNA follows: TGTGCCAGCAGCTTAGTCGGAGGGATGAACACCGGGGAGCTGTTTTTT. It yields the protein CASSLVGGMNTGELFF. The chain uses TRBV11-2 and TRBJ2-2; possibly TRBD2 for D (6 bases). Germline CDR1 and CDR2: SGHAT and FQNNGV. This CDR3 comprises 16 residues. Trimming left V 1 base short and J 1 base short, with 10 bases between.

The chain couples TRBV7-7 to TRBJ2-5; 12 positions match TRBD2. Germline V gene data show CDR1 as SSHAT and CDR2 as FNYEAQ (reference sequence). J was trimmed by 5 bases and V by 5 bases; bases with no gene match: 15. The length of the CDR3 is 18 residues. CDR3 loop: CASSRKVLAGGFGETQYF. CDR3 bases: TGTGCCAGCAGCCGAAAAGTACTAGCGGGAGGTTTTGGGGAGACCCAGTACTTC.

This chain connects TRBV9 to TRBJ2-7, with D hard to call. Germline CDR1 SGDLS, CDR2 YYNGEE. The CDR3 covers 13 residues. Trimming pared 4 bases from V and 1 base from J, leaving 9 bases between. DNA of the CDR3: TGTGCCAGCAGCCCGGTCCCTTCCTACGAGCAGTACTTC. It is translated as CASSPVPSYEQYF.

This sequence joins TRBV19 and TRBJ2-3; D perhaps matches TRBD2 (5 bases). The germline V gene has CDR1 LNHDA and CDR2 SQIVND (reference sequence). Trimming removed 3 bases at V and 1 base at J, with 8 bases between. CDR3 length: 14 amino acids. The DNA for the CDR3 is TGTGCCAGTAGTATGAGGGTTGGCACAGATACGCAGTATTTT. Its translation is CASSMRVGTDTQYF.

The rearrangement uses TRBV13 and TRBJ2-5, with 9 bases lining up with TRBD2. The CDR3 has 13 residues. Unmatched junction bases numbered 3, after V lost 6 bases and J lost 4 bases. The germline V gene encodes CDR1 PRHDT and CDR2 FYEKMQ (reference sequence). The CDR3: CASSKAGGETQYF. CDR3 bases: TGTGCCAGCAGTAAAGCGGGAGGAGAGACCCAGTACTTC.

The chain joins TRBV7-9 to TRBJ2-7; TRBD1 is a possible D gene (7 bases). The germline gives CDR1 SEHNR, CDR2 FQNEAQ (reference sequence). Trimming cost V 7 bases and J 7 bases, with 32 bases left between them. The CDR3 length is 18 residues. In DNA, the CDR3 is TGTGCCAGCACCCGTTTAGGGGCCACAGGGGCCGGAGGGGCTGAGCAGTACTTC. Translated, it gives CASTRLGATGAGGAEQYF.

This clone was found once. The rearrangement joins TRBV28 to TRBJ2-7, with D possibly matching TRBD1 (6 bases). Looked up from germline, CDR1 is MDHEN and CDR2 is SYDVKM. The length of the CDR3 is 14 residues. Trimming took 3 bases from V and 5 from J, leaving 14 bases between them. CDR3 residues: CASSLAGGEDEQYF. The CDR3 nucleotides read TGTGCCAGCAGTTTGGCTGGGGGCGAAGACGAGCAGTACTTC.